Listed below are T cell receptor beta chains from one sample, sequenced in a study of shared clonotypes between healthy human individuals. Generated by immunoSEQ multiplex PCR, the TCRdb table keeps only in-frame clones and is missing some. Of approximately 2.1 million clones detected, approximately 93% appear once; the ten largest clones hold 0.3% to 0.4%. Sequenced sample: naive CD4+ T cells from PBMCs. These receptors were obtained from a man in his late teens or twenties in good health. Some clones in this sample may be carry-over from other donors' samples. CDR3s include the opening cysteine and the closing phenylalanine or tryptophan.

TRBJ1-4	TRBV6-1	14	CASSPGGITEKLFF
TRBJ2-7	TRBV20-1	11	CSASKTYEQYF
TRBJ1-1	TRBV7-8	13	CASSRSVGGEAFF
TRBJ2-6	TRBV30	17	CAWRDKQGPSPANVLTF
TRBJ2-1	TRBV11-2	15	CASSFIGTSPNEQFF
TRBJ2-5	TRBV5-4	13	CASSRETGETQYF
TRBJ2-2	TRBV9	16	CASSVSSGRLAGELFF
TRBJ2-1	TRBV10-3	14	CAISEGEPYNEQFF
TRBJ2-1	TRBV27	13	CASIRQGANEQFF
TRBJ2-1	TRBV11-1	14	CASKQGSSYNEQFF
TRBJ1-5	TRBV6-1	17	CASSELPPGGSLQPQHF
TRBJ2-3	TRBV11-2	14	CASSLDMGTDTQYF
TRBJ1-1	TRBV5-1	18	CASSLVSPLGLSNTEAFF
TRBJ2-3	TRBV29-1	17	CSVGHLAGVTSTDTQYF
TRBJ1-2	TRBV7-2	11	CASSRGNGYTF
TRBJ2-7	TRBV28	13	CASSSVNPYEQYF